Sequencing of this T cell receptor (beta chain) was carried out in a study of glioma-infiltrating T cells. The iRepertoire nested amplicon-rescue multiplex PCR amplified TCR alpha and beta CDR3s from RNA. One-step reverse transcription and amplification started from approximately 100-400 ng of tissue mRNA or PBMC total RNA. MiXCR, applied by TCRdb to the multiplex PCR reads, yields one record per CDR3 protein. The sample includes fewer than 110,000 distinct CDR3 sequences, 25% to 30% seen only once; the top ten take 40% to 45%. Study observations and caveats: Above-expected tissue-blood divergence occurred in all gliomas, most in low-grade ones. Only very few CDR3 sequences appeared in both tissue and blood.

Notes on this clonotype: Its antigen is as yet unknown. This clone may be a read error of a much larger clone one base away.

Sequencing used glioma tissue, nonneoplastic brain tissue, or PBMCs (not recorded which). The sequence derives from a human donor with low-grade glioma or glioblastoma, undergoing nonglioma brain surgery, or in good health (not recorded which).

In nucleotides, the CDR3 is TGTGCCAGCAGCCACGGACAGGGGCAGGAGACCCAGTACTTC. It yields the protein CASSHGQGQETQYF. The rearrangement joins TRBV7-8 to TRBJ2-5; 9 nucleotides line up with TRBD1. Trimming cost V 5 bases and J 5 bases; bases outside gene matches: 6. Per germline, CDR1 SGHVS and CDR2 FQNEAQ. The CDR3 contains 14 residues.